This TCR beta chain was captured by sequencing in a study of patients and donors after allogeneic stem cell transplantation. One entry per CDR3 protein results from TCRdb running MiXCR on the RT-PCR reads. This table has about a million distinct CDR3 sequences, around 17% appearing once. The germline gives CDR1 SNHLY, CDR2 FYNNEI. The CDR3 loop spans 14 amino acids. The germline V and J ends were trimmed by 2 bases and 10 bases, with 17 bases remaining between them. The sample consisted of blood, either unsorted or a sorted T cell fraction (not recorded which). This receptor was obtained from a human donor who was either an allogeneic HSCT recipient or a stem cell or donor lymphocyte infusion donor (not recorded which). It is not recorded whose cells these are; they may come from a transplant donor. The rearrangement joins TRBV2 to TRBJ1-2; TRBD1 is a possible D gene (5 bases). The CDR3, as DNA: TGTGCCAGCAGTGAAACGAAGGGGCGGAATTTCTACACCTTC. This encodes CASSETKGRNFYTF. Full variable domain (missing parts from reference TRBV2 and TRBJ1-2): EPEVTQTPSHQVTQMGQEVILRCVPISNHLYFYWYRQILGQKVEFLVSFYNNEISEKSEIFDDQFSVERPDGSNFTLKIRSTKLEDSAMYFCASSETKGRNFYTFGSGTRLTVV.